This is a list of T cell receptor beta chains from one sample in a study of technical replicates of blood from a few donors. Measured with immunoSEQ multiplex PCR; TCRdb has only the in-frame clones, and not every one. The table records roughly 66,000 clones, approximately 86% of them present only once. Sequences were obtained from PBMCs. Source of these receptors: a human donor in good health. Some clones in this sample may be carry-over from other donors' samples. Each CDR3 is given with its conserved first and last residue. D genes are given only for firm matches. Clone size is not always given. Where it is, it says once, few, many or a class for expanded clones.

v_call	clone_size	d_call	j_call	cdr3_nt	cdr3_aa
TRBV7-9	-	-	TRBJ1-1	TGTGCCAGCAGGCCGGACAGCGGCACTGAAGCTTTCTTT	CASRPDSGTEAFF
TRBV5-4	-	TRBD2	TRBJ2-1	TGTGCCAGCAGCCGTCAGGGACTAGCGAATGAGCAGTTCTTC	CASSRQGLANEQFF
TRBV6-1	-	-	TRBJ1-6	TGTGCCAGCACGGATAGGGTAGGAAAGGGGTCACCCCTCCACTTT	CASTDRVGKGSPLHF
TRBV19	many	TRBD2	TRBJ2-7	TGTGCCAGTAGGGCAAGCGGGGGCACCTACGAGCAGTACTTC	CASRASGGTYEQYF
TRBV11-2	once	TRBD1	TRBJ1-4	TGTGCCAGCAGCCGCCCCGGGACAGGGGTTGAAAAACTGTTTTTT	CASSRPGTGVEKLFF
TRBV4-3	-	TRBD2	TRBJ2-5	TGCGCCAGCAGCCAAGATAACGGGAGGGGGGAGACCCAGTACTTC	CASSQDNGRGETQYF
TRBV2	once	TRBD1	TRBJ1-3	TGTGCCAGCAGTGAAAACAGGGGCTCTGGAAACACCATATATTTT	CASSENRGSGNTIYF
TRBV9	-	TRBD1	TRBJ2-5	TGTGCCAGCAGCGTAGCTCAGACAGGGGGCTCGGAGACCCAGTACTTC	CASSVAQTGGSETQYF
TRBV7-2	-	-	TRBJ1-1	TGTGCCAGCAGCCCAGAGGCACCGGGTTCCGGAAAAGCTTTCTTT	CASSPEAPGSGKAFF
TRBV2	few	TRBD2	TRBJ2-3	TGTGCCAGCAAACTAGCTGGGACTAGCAGTACAGATACGCAGTATTTT	CASKLAGTSSTDTQYF
TRBV10-3	-	-	TRBJ1-5	TGTGCCATCAGTGAAGAGGGGGTTAGGCCCCAGCATTTT	CAISEEGVRPQHF
TRBV27	-	-	TRBJ1-2	TGTGCCAGCAGTTTGTCAGGGATTGGCTATGGCTACACCTTC	CASSLSGIGYGYTF
TRBV6-4	-	-	TRBJ1-2	TGTGCCAGCAGAGCCCTCCCGGGAGGCTATGGCTACACCTTC	CASRALPGGYGYTF
TRBV7-9	-	-	TRBJ1-2	TGTGCCAGCAGCTCCGCGGGAGATGGCTACACCTTC	CASSSAGDGYTF
TRBV2	once	-	TRBJ2-1	TGTGCCGTAGGGGGCGGAGGGAAACGTAGCGGTGAGCAGTTCTTC	CAVGGGGKRSGEQFF
TRBV7-9	-	TRBD2	TRBJ2-5	TGTGCCAGCCCATACCCAACTAGCGGGAGAAAAGAGACCCAGTACTTC	CASPYPTSGRKETQYF
TRBV6-6	-	TRBD2	TRBJ2-1	TGTGCCAGCAGTTTCACCCCCGGGACTAAATACAATGAGCAGTTCTTC	CASSFTPGTKYNEQFF
TRBV7-2	once	-	TRBJ2-5	TGTGCCAGCAGCTACGGGTCAGAAGAGACCCAGTACTTC	CASSYGSEETQYF
TRBV19	-	TRBD2	TRBJ2-1	TGTGCCAGTAGTATTACGGGTAGCGGGGTTTACAATGAGCAGTTCTTC	CASSITGSGVYNEQFF
TRBV5-1	-	-	TRBJ2-1	TGCGCCAGCAGCCTGCAGGGCGAGCCCTACAATGAGCAGTTCTTC	CASSLQGEPYNEQFF
TRBV11-3	once	TRBD2	TRBJ2-1	TGTGCCAGCAGCTCCGGGACTAGCGAATGGAATGAGCAGTTCTTC	CASSSGTSEWNEQFF
TRBV19	-	-	TRBJ2-1	TGTGCCAGTAGTAACGTTCGGGGTGGTTTCTACAATGAGCAGTTCTTC	CASSNVRGGFYNEQFF
TRBV11-3	-	TRBD2	TRBJ2-2	TGTGCCAGCACAGAGAGTAGCGGGAGGGTCGCCGGGGAGCTGTTTTTT	CASTESSGRVAGELFF
TRBV29-1	-	TRBD2	TRBJ2-4	TGCAGCGCGTCCCTAGCGGAAAACATTCAGTACTTC	CSASLAENIQYF
TRBV9	few	-	TRBJ1-5	TGTGCCAGCAGCGCCGGACATTTAGGAAATCAGCCCCAGCATTTT	CASSAGHLGNQPQHF
TRBV2	-	-	TRBJ1-1	TGTGCCAGCAGTGACCCCCCCCCGGACACTGAAGCTTTCTTT	CASSDPPPDTEAFF
TRBV7-7	-	TRBD2	TRBJ2-5	TGTGCCAGCAGCCGACTAGCGGATCAAGAGACCCAGTACTTC	CASSRLADQETQYF
TRBV5-1	-	TRBD1	TRBJ1-4	TGCGCCAGCAGCTGGACAGGGAGTAATGAAAAACTGTTTTTT	CASSWTGSNEKLFF
TRBV4-3	-	-	TRBJ1-6	TGCGCCAGCAGCCCAACACAGAATTCACCCCTCCACTTT	CASSPTQNSPLHF
TRBV12-5	few	TRBD2	TRBJ2-1	TGTGCTAGTGGTTTTCCTAGCGGCGACAATGAGCAGTTCTTC	CASGFPSGDNEQFF
TRBV11-2	once	TRBD2	TRBJ2-5	TGTGCCAGCAGCTTAGTTAGCGGGGGGGTCCAAGAGACCCAGTACTTC	CASSLVSGGVQETQYF
TRBV6-1	-	-	TRBJ2-7	TGTGCCAGCAGAGCGCCTGGGGGGGCTGCAGGCGAGCAGTACTTC	CASRAPGGAAGEQYF
TRBV5-1	-	-	TRBJ1-2	TGCGCCAGCAGCTTAGGGGATATTTATGGCTACACCTTC	CASSLGDIYGYTF